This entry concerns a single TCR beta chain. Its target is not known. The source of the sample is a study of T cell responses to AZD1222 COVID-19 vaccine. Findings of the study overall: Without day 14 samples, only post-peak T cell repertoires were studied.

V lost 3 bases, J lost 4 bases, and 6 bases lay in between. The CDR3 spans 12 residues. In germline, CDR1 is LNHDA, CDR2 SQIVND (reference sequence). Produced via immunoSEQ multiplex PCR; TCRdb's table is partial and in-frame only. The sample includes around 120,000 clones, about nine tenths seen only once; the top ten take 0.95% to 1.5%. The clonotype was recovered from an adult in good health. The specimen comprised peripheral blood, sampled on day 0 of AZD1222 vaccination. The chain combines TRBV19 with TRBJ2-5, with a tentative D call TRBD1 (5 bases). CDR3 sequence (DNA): TGTGCCAGTAGTATTAGGGGAGAGACCCAGTACTTC. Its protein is CASSIRGETQYF.